Each of the 10 T cell receptor beta chains below was sequenced from the same sample in a study of breast tumors, draining lymph nodes, adjacent tissues. TCRdb reprocessed the multiplex PCR reads with MiXCR, giving one entry per CDR3 protein. Among around 130,000 distinct CDR3 sequences listed, around 20% were seen once. Samples came from axillary lymph nodes draining the breast cancer. Sequenced input: axillary lymph node tissue. These receptor sequences come from a female donor with breast cancer. Some clones in this sample may be carry-over from other donors' samples.

This clonotype was detected ten times or more. V is TRBV18 and J is TRBJ2-5; perhaps TRBD1 as D (6 bases). Germline values: CDR1 KGHSH, CDR2 LQKENI. This CDR3 comprises 16 residues. Trimming removed 5 bases at V and 5 bases at J, with 21 bases between. The CDR3 DNA reads TGTGCCAGCTCAACTACCCGCCCAGGGGCCGGGGAGACCCAGTACTTC. It is translated as CASSTTRPGAGETQYF. The full variable domain, with the rest looked up from reference TRBV18 and TRBJ2-5, is NAGVMQNPRHLVRRRGQEARLRCSPMKGHSHVYWYRQLPEEGLKFMVYLQKENIIDESGMPKERFSAEFPKEGPSILRIQQVVRGDSAAYFCASSTTRPGAGETQYFGPGTRLLVL.

At least ten counts were recorded for this clonotype. The chain joins TRBV2 to TRBJ1-6, with no clear D. V was pared by 1 base and J by 7 bases, with 8 bases between. The CDR3 length is 14 residues. Germline V lookup: CDR1 SNHLY, CDR2 FYNNEI. The DNA for the CDR3 is TGTGCCAGCAGTGAAGTATCAGAGAATTCACCCCTCCACTTT. As protein: CASSEVSENSPLHF. Full variable domain (rest looked up from reference TRBV2 and TRBJ1-6): EPEVTQTPSHQVTQMGQEVILRCVPISNHLYFYWYRQILGQKVEFLVSFYNNEISEKSEIFDDQFSVERPDGSNFTLKIRSTKLEDSAMYFCASSEVSENSPLHFGNGTRLTVT.

This clonotype was found a few times. The rearrangement links TRBV24-1 to TRBJ2-2; D call uncertain. This CDR3 contains 12 residues. In germline, CDR1 is KGHDR, CDR2 SFDVKD. V shed 5 bases and J shed 4 bases, with 4 bases lying between them. In DNA, the CDR3 is TGTGCCACCAGTGGCGTCACCGGGGAGCTGTTTTTT. This codes for CATSGVTGELFF.

This clonotype has a count of ten or more. V is TRBV5-4 and J is TRBJ2-2; TRBD1 is a possible D gene (5 bases). The CDR3 consists of 16 residues. The germline V and J ends were trimmed by 0 bases and 3 bases, with 12 bases remaining between them. The V gene's germline CDR1 is SGHNT and CDR2 YYREEE (reference sequence). The CDR3 here is CASSLGAGKYTGELFF. CDR3 DNA sequence: TGTGCCAGCAGCTTGGGGGCAGGGAAGTACACCGGGGAGCTGTTTTTT.

This clonotype has just a few counts. The chain uses TRBV30 and TRBJ1-3, with a weak D call TRBD1 (5 bases). Trimming took off 5 bases at V and 0 bases at J, with 8 bases between the two ends. Germline loops: CDR1 GTSNPN, CDR2 SVGIG (reference sequence). The CDR3 contains 13 residues. This CDR3 is CAWGGNSGNTIYF. The CDR3 nucleotides read TGTGCCTGGGGGGGGAACTCTGGAAACACCATATATTTT.

This clonotype was picked up many times. V and J are TRBV5-1 and TRBJ2-7, with 8 nucleotides matching TRBD2. Germline-derived CDR1 and CDR2 are SGHRS and YFSETQ. Trimming at V came to 4 bases and at J to 4 bases, leaving 4 bases not matched to a gene. The CDR3 loop spans 13 amino acids. CDR3 region: CASSTGTRYEQYF. As DNA, the CDR3 is TGCGCCAGCAGCACCGGGACTAGATACGAGCAGTACTTC.

In its sample, this clonotype was seen many times. This chain connects TRBV5-4 to TRBJ2-1, with a weak D call TRBD2 (7 bases). The V end lost 3 bases, the J end lost 4 bases, and 17 bases lay between the germline ends. From germline, CDR1 is SGHNT and CDR2 YYREEE (reference sequence). This CDR3 is 16 amino acids long. The CDR3 spells CASSSRGGERYNEQFF. The CDR3 region has the DNA TGTGCCAGCAGCTCGAGGGGGGGGGAGCGTTACAATGAGCAGTTCTTC.

This chain connects TRBV27 to TRBJ1-5, with no clear D. The CDR3 is 14 amino acids. Trimming removed 2 bases at V and 6 bases at J, with 11 bases between. The germline gives CDR1 MNHEY, CDR2 SMNVEV (reference sequence). CDR3 sequence: CASSLTFVGQPQHF. In DNA, the CDR3 is TGTGCCAGCAGTTTAACATTTGTCGGTCAGCCCCAGCATTTT.

This clonotype was detected many times. The V call is TRBV5-1, the J call TRBJ1-4, with D possibly being TRBD1 (6 bases). This CDR3 region has 15 residues. Germline V gives CDR1 SGHRS, CDR2 YFSETQ. V lost 0 bases and J 3 bases, leaving 9 bases between the germline ends. The CDR3 loop is CASSLAGGPNEKLFF. The CDR3 DNA is TGCGCCAGCAGCTTGGCCGGGGGCCCTAATGAAAAACTGTTTTTT.

At least ten counts were recorded for this clonotype. J is TRBJ2-7 and V is TRBV11-2; 10 bases agree with TRBD1. The CDR3 consists of 16 residues. Germline lookup yields CDR1 SGHAT and CDR2 FQNNGV. Trimming cost V 4 bases and J 2 bases; bases outside gene matches: 8. The chain's CDR3 is CASSSPRDRGPYEQYF. In nucleotides, the CDR3 is TGTGCCAGCAGCTCCCCCCGGGACAGGGGTCCCTACGAGCAGTACTTC.